These T cell receptor beta chains were read from a single sample in a study of cytomegalovirus exposure and HLA in healthy donors. Using immunoSEQ multiplex PCR, the repertoire was profiled, and TCRdb retains in-frame clones only, with some absent. The sample lists about 120,000 clones; around 80% were seen once. The sample taken for sequencing was PBMCs. The receptors shown here come from a female donor in good health and CMV-seronegative. Both conserved end residues are part of each CDR3. D genes are given only for firm matches. Expanded clones get a size class; other rows say once, few or many, or leave the size out.

J gene | V gene | clone size | D gene | CDR3 protein | CDR3 DNA
TRBJ2-7 | TRBV25-1 | - | - | CASSPNSYEQYF | TGTGCCAGCAGTCCCAACTCCTACGAGCAGTACTTC
TRBJ2-7 | TRBV28 | - | TRBD2 | CCSGNSYEQYF | TGCTGTAGCGGGAACTCCTACGAGCAGTACTTC
TRBJ1-1 | TRBV5-8 | once | TRBD1 | CASSLAGTGVTEAFF | TGTGCCAGCAGCTTGGCCGGGACAGGGGTGACTGAAGCTTTCTTT
TRBJ2-5 | TRBV9 | - | TRBD1 | CASSVGAGTAQETQYF | TGTGCCAGCAGCGTAGGCGCTGGGACAGCCCAAGAGACCCAGTACTTC
TRBJ2-5 | TRBV7-9 | - | TRBD2 | CASSLMGGTSGTQYF | TGTGCCAGCAGCTTAATGGGAGGGACTTCGGGGACCCAGTACTTC
TRBJ2-5 | TRBV10-1 | - | - | CASSESQGLDQETQYF | TGCGCCAGCAGTGAGTCACAGGGCTTGGACCAAGAGACCCAGTACTTC
TRBJ2-1 | TRBV5-4 | - | TRBD2 | CASSLLAGGYNEQFF | TGTGCCAGCAGCTTACTAGCGGGAGGCTACAATGAGCAGTTCTTC
TRBJ2-7 | TRBV5-1 | - | - | CASSFGQRYYEQYF | TGCGCCAGCAGCTTCGGACAGAGATACTACGAGCAGTACTTC
TRBJ2-7 | TRBV30 | - | TRBD1 | CAWRPGTASPKQCF | TGTGCCTGGAGACCCGGGACAGCGAGCCCAAAGCAGTGCTTC
TRBJ2-1 | TRBV27 | few | TRBD1 | CASSPGQYYNEQFF | TGTGCCAGCAGCCCGGGACAGTACTACAATGAGCAGTTCTTC
TRBJ2-1 | TRBV29-1 | - | TRBD2 | CSVGTMRANEQFF | TGCAGCGTGGGGACTATGCGGGCCAATGAGCAGTTCTTC
TRBJ2-3 | TRBV19 | - | - | CASTSGSTDTQYF | TGTGCCAGTACAAGCGGAAGCACAGATACGCAGTATTTT
TRBJ2-7 | TRBV7-2 | - | - | CASSSSISQDEQYF | TGTGCCAGCAGCTCCTCTATTTCACAGGACGAGCAGTACTTC
TRBJ2-6 | TRBV28 | - | - | CASSLETGRSSGANVLTF | TGTGCCAGCAGTTTGGAGACCGGCCGGAGCTCTGGGGCCAACGTCCTGACTTTC
TRBJ2-7 | TRBV6-5 | - | TRBD1 | CASSYWGQGSAEQYF | TGTGCCAGCAGTTACTGGGGACAGGGGTCTGCCGAGCAGTACTTC
TRBJ1-1 | TRBV28 | - | TRBD1 | CASRDRLNTEAFF | TGTGCCAGCCGGGACAGGTTGAACACTGAAGCTTTCTTT
TRBJ2-1 | TRBV29-1 | - | TRBD1 | CSVEYRDRGRYNEQFF | TGCAGCGTTGAGTACCGCGACAGGGGGCGTTACAATGAGCAGTTCTTC
TRBJ2-2 | TRBV18 | - | TRBD1 | CASSTDRGPRYAGELFF | TGTGCCAGCTCAACAGACAGGGGGCCCCGCTATGCCGGGGAGCTGTTTTTT
TRBJ1-2 | TRBV11-2 | - | TRBD1 | CASSSQGGPGYTF | TGTGCCAGCAGCTCACAGGGGGGACCGGGCTACACCTTC
TRBJ2-5 | TRBV20-1 | - | - | CSNRVRETQYF | TGCAGTAACAGGGTGAGAGAGACCCAGTACTTC
TRBJ2-7 | TRBV6-1 | - | - | CASGQFYEQYF | TGTGCCAGCGGCCAATTCTACGAGCAGTACTTC
TRBJ2-3 | TRBV6-4 | - | TRBD1 | CASSVTGTGGDTQYF | TGTGCCAGCAGTGTTACCGGGACAGGGGGCGATACGCAGTATTTT
TRBJ1-2 | TRBV11-1 | - | - | CASRPGPADYGYTF | TGTGCCAGCAGACCCGGTCCGGCGGATTATGGCTACACCTTC
TRBJ2-3 | TRBV29-1 | - | TRBD2 | CSVELFGRAGDTQYF | TGCAGCGTTGAACTTTTCGGGAGGGCCGGGGATACGCAGTATTTT
TRBJ1-6 | TRBV5-1 | - | TRBD1 | CASSLGGQGNSPLHF | TGCGCCAGCAGCTTGGGGGGACAGGGTAATTCACCCCTCCACTTT
TRBJ2-7 | TRBV27 | few | - | CASSSDTDRNIYEQYF | TGTGCCAGCAGTTCCGATACAGACAGGAATATCTACGAGCAGTACTTC
TRBJ2-7 | TRBV7-9 | - | - | CASSLGRGSSYEQYF | TGTGCCAGCAGCTTAGGGCGGGGTAGCTCCTACGAGCAGTACTTC
TRBJ1-4 | TRBV5-6 | few | TRBD1 | CASSLRQGGEKLFF | TGTGCCAGCAGCTTGAGACAGGGGGGTGAAAAACTGTTTTTT
TRBJ1-2 | TRBV19 | - | - | CASSIQTNYGYTF | TGTGCCAGTAGTATCCAAACTAACTATGGCTACACCTTC
TRBJ2-5 | TRBV6-1 | - | TRBD1 | CASSPGGEETQYF | TGTGCCAGCAGCCCAGGGGGAGAAGAGACCCAGTACTTC
TRBJ2-7 | TRBV30 | - | TRBD1 | CAWNRQGGYEQYF | TGTGCCTGGAACAGACAGGGGGGCTACGAGCAGTACTTC
TRBJ2-1 | TRBV7-8 | - | TRBD2 | CASSLALVSGGIYNEQFF | TGTGCCAGCAGCTTAGCGCTCGTGTCGGGAGGTATCTACAATGAGCAGTTCTTC
TRBJ1-1 | TRBV15 | - | - | CATRIGGKNTEAFF | TGTGCCACCAGGATAGGAGGGAAGAACACTGAAGCTTTCTTT
TRBJ2-3 | TRBV5-1 | - | - | CASSANVRSTDTQYF | TGCGCCAGCAGCGCCAACGTACGGAGCACAGATACGCAGTATTTT
TRBJ1-2 | TRBV5-4 | - | - | CASSLAGGINYGYAF | TGTGCCAGCAGCTTGGCCGGCGGAATTAACTATGGCTACGCCTTC
TRBJ2-7 | TRBV27 | - | - | CASSLSSQGSYSYEQYF | TGTGCCAGCAGTTTATCATCCCAGGGGTCATACTCCTACGAGCAGTACTTC
TRBJ2-2 | TRBV11-1 | - | - | CASSRQVPGELFF | TGTGCCAGCAGCCGACAGGTTCCCGGGGAGCTGTTTTTT
TRBJ2-1 | TRBV19 | - | TRBD1 | CASSPRAGQGNEQFF | TGTGCCAGTAGTCCTAGGGCGGGACAGGGAAATGAGCAGTTCTTC
TRBJ1-1 | TRBV6-1 | - | TRBD1 | CASSEQQGAEAFF | TGTGCCAGCAGTGAGCAGCAGGGGGCTGAAGCTTTCTTT
TRBJ1-1 | TRBV7-9 | - | - | CASSLGGSNTEAFF | TGTGCCAGCAGCTTAGGAGGGTCGAACACTGAAGCTTTCTTT